This T cell receptor beta chain comes out of a study of beta chain features in type 1 diabetes. Whole-study results and caveats: In all four CD4+ subsets, TCRB CDR3 length was significantly, moderately reduced in type 1 diabetes.

Of the isolated RNA, all was reverse transcribed, and so the sequenced material was expressed TCRB transcripts. The repertoire was sequenced with immunoSEQ multiplex PCR; TCRdb's copy has only in-frame clones and lacks some. The table records more than 550,000 clones, about 14% of them present only once. Trimming shortened V by 3 bases and J by 6 bases, and 3 bases separated the two germline ends. The CDR3 spans 10 residues. Germline CDR1 SQVTM, CDR2 ANQGSEA. As to this clone: The target antigen is unknown.

The source material was naive CD4+ T cells from blood. The chain joins TRBV29-1 to TRBJ2-1; D unclear. The clonotype was recovered from a man between 18 and 29 years old with type 1 diabetes. CDR3 in DNA: TGCAGCGTTGAGGTCAATGAGCAGTTCTTC. This translates into CSVEVNEQFF.